Listed here are 21 T cell receptor beta chains from one sample, sequenced in a study of T-cell memory formation after mild COVID-19. TCRdb re-analysed the 5' RACE reads in MiXCR, keeping a single row per CDR3 protein. The sample has under 650,000 distinct CDR3 sequences, under 20% seen once. Sequenced material: PBMCs or a T cell subset sorted from them (not recorded which). The receptors stem from an adult woman who had mild COVID-19 (a few samples of this study predate the infection). Cell type and time point are not known.

This clonotype showed up many times. The chain employs TRBV9 and TRBJ2-3; perhaps TRBD1 as D (6 bases). CDR1 is SGDLS and CDR2 is YYNGEE in the germline V gene. V gave up 0 bases and J gave up 4 bases, with 12 bases separating them. The CDR3 consists of 15 residues. For the CDR3, the DNA is TGTGCCAGCAGCGTAGGGATTACAGGGCCAGATACGCAGTATTTT. It translates to CASSVGITGPDTQYF. The full variable domain, in which reference TRBV9 and TRBJ2-3 provide the parts outside the CDR3, is DSGVTQTPKHLITATGQRVTLRCSPRSGDLSVYWYQQSLDQGLQFLIQYYNGEERAKGNILERFSAQQFPDLHSELNLSSLELGDSALYFCASSVGITGPDTQYFGPGTRLTVL.

This clonotype was counted a single time. The genes are TRBV7-9 and TRBJ2-5, with TRBD2 identical over 8 bases. The germline CDR1 and CDR2 sequences are SEHNR and FQNEAQ (reference sequence). V was pared by 2 bases and J by 5 bases, with 16 bases of the junction left unmatched. The CDR3 totals 18 residues. This CDR3 reads CASSLRERLAGGRETQYF. The CDR3 DNA is TGTGCCAGCAGCTTACGCGAGCGTCTGGCGGGAGGTCGGGAGACCCAGTACTTC.

The chain links TRBV29-1 to TRBJ1-2; 7 bases line up with TRBD1. Unmatched junction bases numbered 4, after V lost 5 bases and J lost 1 base. The V gene's germline CDR1 is SQVTM and CDR2 ANQGSEA. The CDR3 has 13 residues. This chain's CDR3 is CSVSGQNNYGYTF. CDR3 sequence (DNA): TGCAGCGTTTCGGGACAGAATAACTATGGCTACACCTTC.

In its sample, this clonotype was seen a few times. The rearrangement joins TRBV29-1 to TRBJ2-2; D perhaps matches TRBD2 (6 bases). The germline V gene encodes CDR1 SQVTM and CDR2 ANQGSEA. Trimming removed 4 bases at V and 1 base at J, with 10 bases between. The CDR3 runs 14 residues. The DNA for the CDR3 is TGCAGCGTTGCAGGGCGGGAGAACACCGGGGAGCTGTTTTTT. Translated, it gives CSVAGRENTGELFF.

The chain combines TRBV4-1 with TRBJ2-2; D remains ambiguous. The V end lost 3 bases, the J end lost 5 bases, and 10 bases lay between the germline ends. The CDR3 covers 14 residues. The V gene's germline CDR1 is MGHRA and CDR2 YSYEKL. The CDR3 loop is CASSHGKVTGELFF. The DNA for the CDR3 is TGCGCCAGCAGCCACGGAAAGGTAACCGGGGAGCTGTTTTTT.

This clonotype has just a few counts. This chain links TRBV29-1 with TRBJ2-1; D tentatively fits TRBD1 or TRBD2 (5 bases each). CDR3 length: 13 residues. Germline V lookup: CDR1 SQVTM, CDR2 ANQGSEA. Trimming removed 7 bases from V and 3 bases from J, with 13 bases in between. DNA of the CDR3: TGCAGCGCAATTCGGGACCACTACAATGAGCAGTTCTTC. This sequence encodes CSAIRDHYNEQFF.

The rearrangement links TRBV29-1 to TRBJ2-2; D unresolved. This CDR3 is built from 14 residues. Trimming took 0 bases from V and 2 from J, leaving 7 bases between them. CDR1 is SQVTM, CDR2 ANQGSEA, per germline. The CDR3 DNA reads as TGCAGCGTTGAAGATCGCACTAACACCGGGGAGCTGTTTTTT. This gives the protein CSVEDRTNTGELFF.

This clonotype has more than one count but fewer than ten. The chain uses TRBV29-1 and TRBJ2-1; D is possibly TRBD2 (6 bases). With 2 bases removed from V and 5 bases from J, the gap between germline ends came to 13 bases. From germline, CDR1 is SQVTM and CDR2 ANQGSEA. The CDR3 sequence is 14 residues long. The CDR3 DNA follows: TGCAGCGTTGAACCCGGACTACCTGACAATGAGCAGTTCTTC. It codes for CSVEPGLPDNEQFF.

This chain links TRBV7-9 with TRBJ1-2; D is undetermined. The CDR3 sequence is 15 residues long. Per germline, CDR1 SEHNR and CDR2 FQNEAQ (reference sequence). Trimming shortened V by 1 base and J by 3 bases, and 12 bases separated the two germline ends. The CDR3 region is CASSLGTRRYYGYTF. CDR3 DNA: TGTGCCAGCAGCTTAGGGACCAGACGGTACTATGGCTACACCTTC.

The chain recombines TRBV5-1 with TRBJ1-1; D is undetermined. CDR3 length: 13 residues. The germline V and J ends were trimmed by 4 bases and 6 bases, with 13 bases remaining between them. From germline, CDR1 is SGHRS and CDR2 YFSETQ. The CDR3: CASSTRGLAEAFF. As DNA, the CDR3 is TGCGCCAGCAGCACCAGAGGGTTGGCTGAAGCTTTCTTT.

V and J are TRBV18 and TRBJ2-7; D may be TRBD2 (7 bases). The V end lost 2 bases, the J end lost 3 bases, and 17 bases lay between the germline ends. The germline V gene has CDR1 KGHSH and CDR2 LQKENI. The CDR3 is 16 amino acids. CDR3 DNA sequence: TGTGCCAGCTCACCAGGGTTCGGGGGGCAGAGCTACGAGCAGTACTTC. Its translation is CASSPGFGGQSYEQYF.

The CDR3 is CASSPEGSSFLTDTQYF. CDR3 DNA: TGTGCCAGCAGTCCAGAGGGGTCTAGCTTTCTTACAGATACGCAGTATTTT. V and J are TRBV6-5 and TRBJ2-3, with D possibly being TRBD1 or TRBD2 (5 bases each). V lost 5 bases and J 3 bases, leaving 21 bases between the germline ends. Germline values: CDR1 MNHEY, CDR2 SVGAGI. This CDR3 contains 17 residues.

There are a few counts of this clonotype. V usage is TRBV5-1 and J usage is TRBJ2-3, with TRBD2 matching 14 bases. CDR1 and CDR2 (germline): SGHRS, YFSETQ. With V trimmed by 4 bases and J by 4 bases, 8 bases remained unmatched. The CDR3 length is 17 residues. The CDR3, as DNA: TGCGCCAGCAGCCAAGCGACTAGCGGGGGGGCCGCAGATACGCAGTATTTT. Translated, it gives CASSQATSGGAADTQYF.

The J gene is TRBJ2-3, the V gene TRBV7-9; 13 positions agree with TRBD2. This CDR3 is 15 amino acids long. The trim removed 7 bases at V and 5 bases at J, leaving 6 bases unmatched. CDR1 SEHNR and CDR2 FQNEAQ come from the germline V gene (reference sequence). The CDR3 loop is CASTALAGGGDTQYF. In DNA form, the CDR3 reads TGTGCCAGCACCGCACTAGCGGGAGGGGGAGATACGCAGTATTTT.

The table lists this clonotype with many counts. This chain joins TRBV10-3 and TRBJ2-7, with D unclear. Germline CDR1 and CDR2: ENHRY and SYGVKD. The length of the CDR3 is 16 residues. V was shortened by 0 bases and J by 3 bases, with 15 bases between the two germline ends. The CDR3 nucleotides read TGTGCCATCAGTGAGTCGTACGATGCGGCCAACTACGAGCAGTACTTC. Translating it yields CAISESYDAANYEQYF.

This clonotype appeared a few times. The V and J genes are TRBV3-1 and TRBJ2-7; D tentatively reads TRBD1 or TRBD2 (5 bases each). The V gene's germline CDR1 is LGHDT and CDR2 YNNKEL (reference sequence). This CDR3 region has 15 residues. V lost 4 bases to trimming and J lost 1 base, with 14 bases between them. The CDR3 region is CASSPDGAASYEQYF. The CDR3 region has the DNA TGTGCCAGCAGCCCCGACGGGGCTGCTTCCTACGAGCAGTACTTC.

V and J are TRBV12-3 or TRBV12-4 and TRBJ2-7; weak D call: TRBD2 (5 bases). The CDR3 extends over 12 amino acids. V was clipped by 5 bases and J by 4 bases, with 9 bases between them. DNA of the CDR3: TGTGCCAGCAGTCACTCGGGGTACGAGCAGTACTTC. Translating it yields CASSHSGYEQYF.

This clonotype was counted a few times. This sequence joins TRBV12-3 or TRBV12-4 and TRBJ2-7, with D perhaps TRBD1 (6 bases). Deletions cut 5 bases from V and 3 bases from J, with 14 bases between. There are 14 residues in the CDR3. This chain's CDR3 is CASSPTGHRYEQYF. For the CDR3, the DNA is TGTGCCAGCAGTCCCACGGGACACCGCTACGAGCAGTACTTC.

V and J are TRBV7-2 and TRBJ2-6; D remains unclear. The germline V gene encodes CDR1 SGHTA and CDR2 FQGNSA. V lost 5 bases and J 4 bases, leaving 15 bases between the germline ends. The CDR3 spans 16 residues. CDR3 amino acids: CASSPYIVQGANVLTF. In nucleotides, the CDR3 is TGTGCCAGCAGCCCATACATAGTTCAGGGGGCCAACGTCCTGACTTTC.

Points on this clonotype: The germline gene is not matched at one end of the junction; a read error may be the cause. The V and J genes are TRBV5-8 and TRBJ2-7; D remains ambiguous. This CDR3 spans 13 amino acids. Germline values: CDR1 SGHTS, CDR2 YDEGEE. The CDR3: CASSYLAGYEQCF. CDR3 in DNA: TGTGCCAGCAGCTACCTCGCCGGTTACGAGCAGTGCTTC.

This chain connects TRBV12-3 or TRBV12-4 to TRBJ1-2, with D maybe TRBD1 (6 bases). CDR3 length: 13 amino acids. V lost 7 bases and J lost 4, with 13 bases in between. For the CDR3, the DNA is TGTGCCAGCACCGAGGACAGCGGCTATGGCTACACCTTC. It encodes CASTEDSGYGYTF.